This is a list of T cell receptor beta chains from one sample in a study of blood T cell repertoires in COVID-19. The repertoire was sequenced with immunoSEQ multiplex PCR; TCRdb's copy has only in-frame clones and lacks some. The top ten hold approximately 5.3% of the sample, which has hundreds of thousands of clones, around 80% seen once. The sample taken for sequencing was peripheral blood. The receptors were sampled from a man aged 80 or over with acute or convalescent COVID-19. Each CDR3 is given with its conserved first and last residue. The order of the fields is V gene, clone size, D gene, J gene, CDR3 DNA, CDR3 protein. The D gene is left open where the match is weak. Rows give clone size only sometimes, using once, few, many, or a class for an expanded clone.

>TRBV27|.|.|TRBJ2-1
TGTGCCAGCAGTTTATTGGGTTCAGGGCAGTTCTTC
CASSLLGSGQFF
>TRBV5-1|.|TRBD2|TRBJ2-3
TGCGCCAGCAGCTTGGAGCCTAGCGGGGGGGTCATCCCAGATACGCAGTATTTT
CASSLEPSGGVIPDTQYF
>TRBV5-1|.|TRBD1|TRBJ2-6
TGCGCCAGTGGACAGGGGGTCTCTGGGGCCAACGTCCTGACTTTC
CASGQGVSGANVLTF
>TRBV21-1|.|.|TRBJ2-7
TGTGCCAGCAGCAAAGAACGCGGGACAGGGTTTGGAGAGCAGTACTTC
CASSKERGTGFGEQYF
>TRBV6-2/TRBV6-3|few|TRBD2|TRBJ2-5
TGTGCCAGCAGTTACGGACTAGCGGGAGTAGGAGAGACCCAGTACTTC
CASSYGLAGVGETQYF
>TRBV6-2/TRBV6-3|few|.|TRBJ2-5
TGTGCCAGCAGTTACGCCCTAGGCGCAGAGACCCAGTACTTC
CASSYALGAETQYF
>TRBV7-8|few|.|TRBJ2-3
TGTGCCAGCAGCTTTTTGGCAACAGATACGCAGTATTTT
CASSFLATDTQYF
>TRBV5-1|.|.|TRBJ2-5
TGCGCCAGCAGCTTGGACAGGGCCCCTGAGACCCAGTACTTC
CASSLDRAPETQYF
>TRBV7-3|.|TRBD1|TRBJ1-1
TGTGCCAGCAGCGCAACAGGGGTCACTGAAGCTTTCTTT
CASSATGVTEAFF
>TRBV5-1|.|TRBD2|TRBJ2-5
TGCGCCAGCAGCGACGGGGGGGCCTCGGGAGAGACCCAGTACTTC
CASSDGGASGETQYF
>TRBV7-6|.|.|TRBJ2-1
TGTGCCAGCACCCCGGACACGAGCTCCTACAATGAGCAGTTCTTC
CASTPDTSSYNEQFF
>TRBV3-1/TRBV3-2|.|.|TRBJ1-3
TGTGCCAGCAGCCAAGTGGAGGGTTCTGGAAACACCATATATTTT
CASSQVEGSGNTIYF
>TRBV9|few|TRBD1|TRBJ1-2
TGTGCCAGCAGCGGACAGGGGGCAATCTATGGCTACACCTTC
CASSGQGAIYGYTF
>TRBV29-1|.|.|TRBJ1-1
TGCAGCGTCGGCTACAGGGTAGACACTGAAGCTTTCTTT
CSVGYRVDTEAFF
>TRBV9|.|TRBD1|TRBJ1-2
TGTGCCAGCAGCGAGCACCGAGGACAGGCACCGTATGGCTACACCTTC
CASSEHRGQAPYGYTF
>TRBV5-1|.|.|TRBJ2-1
TGCGCCAGCACCAATATAGGGGGGGCCAATGAGCAGTTCTTC
CASTNIGGANEQFF
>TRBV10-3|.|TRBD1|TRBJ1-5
TGTGCCATCAGTGAGGGACAGGGGGCGAGCAATCAGCCCCAGCATTTT
CAISEGQGASNQPQHF
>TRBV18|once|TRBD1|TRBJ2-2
TGTGCCAGCTCACCACGGTCGACAGGGCCAAACACCGGGGAGCTGTTTTTT
CASSPRSTGPNTGELFF
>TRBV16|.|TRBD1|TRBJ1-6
TGTGCCAGCAGCACCACAGGGGGCGATTCACCCCTCCACTTT
CASSTTGGDSPLHF
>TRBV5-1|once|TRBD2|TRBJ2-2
TGCGCCAGCAGCTTGGACGGGGGGGCCACCGGGGAGCTGTTTTTT
CASSLDGGATGELFF
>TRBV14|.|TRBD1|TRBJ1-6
TGTGCCAGCAGCCCAGGATTGTTTATGGAGACAGGGCACTCACCCCTCCACTTT
CASSPGLFMETGHSPLHF
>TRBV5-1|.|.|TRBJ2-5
TGCGCCAGCAGCATCACAGGGTTGGAGACCCAGTACTTC
CASSITGLETQYF
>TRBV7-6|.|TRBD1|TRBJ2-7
TGTGCCAGCAGCTCTCAACAGGGGGCCGCCTACGAGCAGTACTTC
CASSSQQGAAYEQYF
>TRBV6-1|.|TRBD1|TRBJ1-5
TGTGCCAGCAGTGAAGTCGCGGGGGGACAGCTCCAGCATTTT
CASSEVAGGQLQHF
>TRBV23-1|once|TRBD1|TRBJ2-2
TGCGCCAGCAGTCAGCGTGGGGGACAGGGGGCTGGCGGGGAGCTGTTTTTT
CASSQRGGQGAGGELFF
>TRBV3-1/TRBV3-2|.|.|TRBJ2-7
TGTGCCAGCAGCCATGGGGGTCAGGGGCCCTACGAGCAGTACTTC
CASSHGGQGPYEQYF
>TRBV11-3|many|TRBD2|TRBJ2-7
TGTGCCAGCAGCTCCTTCCATACTAGCGGGAGTCGGCACGAGCAGTACTTC
CASSSFHTSGSRHEQYF
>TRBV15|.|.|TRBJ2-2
TGTGCCACCAGCAGAGATCGGGTGGGGGCCCTGACCGGGGAGCTGTTTTTT
CATSRDRVGALTGELFF
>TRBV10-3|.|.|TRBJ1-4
TGTGCCATCAGTGAGTCGACAGTAGGCACCGAAAAACTGTTTTTT
CAISESTVGTEKLFF
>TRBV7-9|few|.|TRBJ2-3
TGTGCCAGCAGCTTAGGATGGCCAGATACGCAGTATTTT
CASSLGWPDTQYF
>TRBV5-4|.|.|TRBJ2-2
TGTGCCAGCAGCTTGACAGGGCAGTCAAGGACCGGGGAGCTGTTTTTT
CASSLTGQSRTGELFF
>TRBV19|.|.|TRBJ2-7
TGTGCCAGTAGTATCCACGTACCCCGCAGCTACGAGCAGTACTTC
CASSIHVPRSYEQYF
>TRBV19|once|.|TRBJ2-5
TGTGCCAGTAGTATAGGCGGCTTCAGTGGAGAGACCCAGTACTTC
CASSIGGFSGETQYF
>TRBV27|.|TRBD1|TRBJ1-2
TGTGCCAGCACCCCCCGTCTCGACAGGGACCATAGAGGTTCGGGCTACACCTTC
CASTPRLDRDHRGSGYTF
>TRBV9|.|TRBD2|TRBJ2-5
TGTGCCAGCAGCACCCGTTCGGCGGGGGTAGGGACCCAGTACTTC
CASSTRSAGVGTQYF
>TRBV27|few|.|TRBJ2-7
TGTGCCAGCAGTTATAGCGGTTCCTTCTACGAGCAGTACTTC
CASSYSGSFYEQYF
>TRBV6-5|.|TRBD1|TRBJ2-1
TGTGCCAGCAGACCAGACAGGGGCCGATACAATGAGCAGTTCTTC
CASRPDRGRYNEQFF
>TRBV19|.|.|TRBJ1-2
TGTGCCAGTAAACCCCCCCAGGGCGGCAACTATGGCTACACCTTC
CASKPPQGGNYGYTF